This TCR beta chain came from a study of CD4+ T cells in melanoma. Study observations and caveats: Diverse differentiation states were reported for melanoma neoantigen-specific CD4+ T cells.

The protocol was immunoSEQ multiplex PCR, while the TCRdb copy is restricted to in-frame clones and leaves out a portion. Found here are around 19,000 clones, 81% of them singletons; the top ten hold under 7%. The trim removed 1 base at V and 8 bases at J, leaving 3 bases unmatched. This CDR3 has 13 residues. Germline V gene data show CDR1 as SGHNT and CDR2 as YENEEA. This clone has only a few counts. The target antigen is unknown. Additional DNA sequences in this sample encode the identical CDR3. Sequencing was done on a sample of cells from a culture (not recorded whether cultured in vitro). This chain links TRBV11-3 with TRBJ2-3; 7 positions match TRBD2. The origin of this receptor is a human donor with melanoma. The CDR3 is CASSLGGGVTQYF. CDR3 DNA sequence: TGTGCCAGCAGCTTAGGGGGGGGTGTTACGCAGTATTTT.